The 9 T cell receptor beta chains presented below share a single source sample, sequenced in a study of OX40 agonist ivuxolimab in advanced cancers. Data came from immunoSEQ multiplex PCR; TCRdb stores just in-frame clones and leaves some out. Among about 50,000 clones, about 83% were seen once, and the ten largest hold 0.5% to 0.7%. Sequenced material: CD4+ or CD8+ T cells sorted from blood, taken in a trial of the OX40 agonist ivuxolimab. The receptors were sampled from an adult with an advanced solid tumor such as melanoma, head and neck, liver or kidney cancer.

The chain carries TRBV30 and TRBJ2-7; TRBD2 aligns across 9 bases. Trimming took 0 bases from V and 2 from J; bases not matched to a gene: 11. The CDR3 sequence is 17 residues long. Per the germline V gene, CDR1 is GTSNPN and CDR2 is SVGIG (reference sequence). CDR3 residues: CAWSVPGGRARPYEQYF. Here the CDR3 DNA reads TGTGCCTGGAGTGTACCGGGCGGGAGGGCCCGCCCCTACGAGCAGTACTTC.

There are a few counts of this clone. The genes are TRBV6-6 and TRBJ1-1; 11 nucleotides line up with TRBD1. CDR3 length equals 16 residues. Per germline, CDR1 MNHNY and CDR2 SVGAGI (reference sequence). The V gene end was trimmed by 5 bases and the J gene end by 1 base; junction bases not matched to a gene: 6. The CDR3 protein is CASSRQGQGENTEAFF. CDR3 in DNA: TGTGCCAGCAGTCGCCAGGGACAGGGGGAGAACACTGAAGCTTTCTTT.

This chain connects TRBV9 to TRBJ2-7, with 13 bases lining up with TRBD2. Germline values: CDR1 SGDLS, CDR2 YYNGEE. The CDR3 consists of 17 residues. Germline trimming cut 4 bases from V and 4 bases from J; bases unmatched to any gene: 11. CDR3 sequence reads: CASSPTKTSGRFYEQYF. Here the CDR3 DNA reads TGTGCCAGCAGCCCTACGAAGACTAGCGGGAGGTTTTACGAGCAGTACTTC.

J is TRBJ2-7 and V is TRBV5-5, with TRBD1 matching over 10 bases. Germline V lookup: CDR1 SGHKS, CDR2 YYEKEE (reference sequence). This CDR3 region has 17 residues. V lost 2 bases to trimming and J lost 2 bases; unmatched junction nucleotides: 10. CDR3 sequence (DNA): TGTGCCAGCAGCTTAGGGTTGACAGGGGGCAGTGCCTACGAGCAGTACTTC. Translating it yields CASSLGLTGGSAYEQYF.

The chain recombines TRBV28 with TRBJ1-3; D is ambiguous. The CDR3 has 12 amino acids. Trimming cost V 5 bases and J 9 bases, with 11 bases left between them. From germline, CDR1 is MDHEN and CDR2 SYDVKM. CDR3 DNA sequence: TGTGCCAGCAGTGACCGCGGGAGCACCATATATTTT. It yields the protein CASSDRGSTIYF.

CDR3 protein: CASSLVVAGGPGETQYF. CDR3 coding DNA: TGTGCCAGCAGCTTGGTGGTAGCGGGAGGGCCGGGAGAGACCCAGTACTTC. V usage is TRBV5-5 and J usage is TRBJ2-5; the match to TRBD2 covers 11 bases. Looked up from germline, CDR1 is SGHKS and CDR2 is YYEKEE (reference sequence). J lost 4 bases, V lost 0 bases, and 8 bases had no gene match. The CDR3 is 17 amino acids.

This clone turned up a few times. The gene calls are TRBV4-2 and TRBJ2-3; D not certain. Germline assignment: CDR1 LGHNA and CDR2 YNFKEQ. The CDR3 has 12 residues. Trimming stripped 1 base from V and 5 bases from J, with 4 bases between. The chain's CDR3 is CASSQVGDTQYF. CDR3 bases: TGTGCCAGCAGCCAAGTCGGAGATACGCAGTATTTT.

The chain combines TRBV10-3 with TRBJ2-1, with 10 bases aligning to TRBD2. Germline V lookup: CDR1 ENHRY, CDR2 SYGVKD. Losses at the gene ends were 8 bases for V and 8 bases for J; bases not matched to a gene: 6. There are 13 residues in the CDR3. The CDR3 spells CAISSGSPHEQFF. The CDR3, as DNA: TGTGCCATCTCTAGCGGGAGTCCCCATGAGCAGTTCTTC.

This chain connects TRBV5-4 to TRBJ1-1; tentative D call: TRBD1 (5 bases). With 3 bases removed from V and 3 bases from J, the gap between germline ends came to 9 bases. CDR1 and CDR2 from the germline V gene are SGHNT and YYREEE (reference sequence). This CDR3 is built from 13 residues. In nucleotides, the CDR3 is TGTGCCAGCAGCTCCGGCAGGGACACTGAAGCTTTCTTT. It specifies CASSSGRDTEAFF.